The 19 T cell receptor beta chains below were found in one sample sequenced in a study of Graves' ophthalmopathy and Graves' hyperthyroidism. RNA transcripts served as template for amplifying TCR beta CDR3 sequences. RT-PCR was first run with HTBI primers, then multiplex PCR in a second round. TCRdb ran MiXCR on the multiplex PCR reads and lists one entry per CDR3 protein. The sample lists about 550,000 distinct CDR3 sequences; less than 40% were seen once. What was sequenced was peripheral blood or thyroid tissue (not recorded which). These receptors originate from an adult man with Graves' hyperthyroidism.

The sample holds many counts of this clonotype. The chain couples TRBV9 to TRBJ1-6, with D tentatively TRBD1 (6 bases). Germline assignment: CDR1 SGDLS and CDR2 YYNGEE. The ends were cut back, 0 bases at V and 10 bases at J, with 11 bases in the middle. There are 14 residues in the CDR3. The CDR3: CASSVASQGSPLHF. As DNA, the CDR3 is TGTGCCAGCAGCGTAGCCTCGCAGGGGTCACCCCTCCACTTT.

The DNA of the CDR3 is TGTGCCAGCAGGGACTGGAGGGAGACCCAGTACTTC. Translation gives CASRDWRETQYF. V is TRBV7-9 and J is TRBJ2-5; TRBD2 is a possible D gene (5 bases). Germline loops: CDR1 SEHNR, CDR2 FQNEAQ (reference sequence). V dropped 6 bases and J dropped 5 bases, with 10 bases sitting between them. The CDR3 sequence is 12 residues long.

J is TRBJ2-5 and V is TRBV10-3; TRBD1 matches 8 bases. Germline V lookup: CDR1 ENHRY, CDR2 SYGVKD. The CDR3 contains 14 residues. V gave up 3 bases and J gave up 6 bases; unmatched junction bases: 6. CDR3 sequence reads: CAISEAGGEKTQYF. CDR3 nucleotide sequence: TGTGCCATCAGTGAAGCAGGGGGCGAAAAGACCCAGTACTTC.

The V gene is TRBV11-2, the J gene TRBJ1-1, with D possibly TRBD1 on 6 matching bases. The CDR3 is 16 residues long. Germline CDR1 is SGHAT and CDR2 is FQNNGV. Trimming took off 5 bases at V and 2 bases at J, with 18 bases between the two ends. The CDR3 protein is CASSPLFGQSNTEAFF. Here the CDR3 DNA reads TGTGCCAGCAGCCCATTGTTTGGACAGTCAAACACTGAAGCTTTCTTT.

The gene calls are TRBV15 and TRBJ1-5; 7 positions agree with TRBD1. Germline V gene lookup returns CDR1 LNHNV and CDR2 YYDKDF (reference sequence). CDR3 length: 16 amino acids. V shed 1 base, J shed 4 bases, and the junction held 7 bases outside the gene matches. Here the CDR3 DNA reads TGTGCCACCAGCAGAGCAGGGACAGCTTCAAATCAGCCCCAGCATTTT. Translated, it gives CATSRAGTASNQPQHF. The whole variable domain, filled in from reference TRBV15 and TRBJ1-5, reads DAMVIQNPRYQVTQFGKPVTLSCSQTLNHNVMYWYQQKSSQAPKLLFHYYDKDFNNEADTPDNFQSRRPNTSFCFLDIRSPGLGDTAMYLCATSRAGTASNQPQHFGDGTRLSIL.

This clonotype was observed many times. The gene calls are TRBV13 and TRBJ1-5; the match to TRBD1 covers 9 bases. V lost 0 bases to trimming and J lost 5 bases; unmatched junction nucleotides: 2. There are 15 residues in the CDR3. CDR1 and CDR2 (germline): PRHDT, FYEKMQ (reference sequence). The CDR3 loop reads CASSLGGQGDQPQHF. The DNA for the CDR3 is TGTGCCAGCAGCTTAGGGGGACAGGGAGATCAGCCCCAGCATTTT.

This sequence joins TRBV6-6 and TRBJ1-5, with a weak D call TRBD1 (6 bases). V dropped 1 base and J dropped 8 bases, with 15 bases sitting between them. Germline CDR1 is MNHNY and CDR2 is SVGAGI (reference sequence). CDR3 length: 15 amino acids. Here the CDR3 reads CASSYWTDPTEPQHF. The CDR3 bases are TGTGCCAGCAGTTACTGGACAGATCCCACGGAGCCCCAGCATTTT.

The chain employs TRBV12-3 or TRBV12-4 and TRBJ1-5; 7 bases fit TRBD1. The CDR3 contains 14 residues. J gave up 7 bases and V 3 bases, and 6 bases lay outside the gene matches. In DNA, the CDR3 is TGTGCCAGCAGTTTGGATGCAGGGGGACAGCCCCAGCATTTT. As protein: CASSLDAGGQPQHF.

CDR3 amino acids: CASSRQGYNQPQHF. The CDR3 DNA follows: TGTGCCAGCAGCCGACAGGGCTACAATCAGCCCCAGCATTTT. V usage is TRBV2 and J usage is TRBJ1-5; 7 bases match TRBD1. The CDR3 consists of 14 residues. The V and J ends lost 6 bases and 3 bases, in that order; junction bases with no gene match: 5. In germline, CDR1 is SNHLY, CDR2 FYNNEI.

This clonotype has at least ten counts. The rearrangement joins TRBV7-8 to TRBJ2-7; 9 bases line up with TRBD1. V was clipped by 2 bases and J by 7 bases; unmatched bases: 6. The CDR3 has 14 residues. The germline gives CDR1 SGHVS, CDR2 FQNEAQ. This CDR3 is CASSLFTGGGEQYF. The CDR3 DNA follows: TGTGCCAGCAGCTTATTTACAGGGGGCGGTGAGCAGTACTTC. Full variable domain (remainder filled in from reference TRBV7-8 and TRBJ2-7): GAGVSQSPRYKVAKRGQDVALRCDPISGHVSLFWYQQALGQGPEFLTYFQNEAQLDKSGLPSDRFFAERPEGSVSTLKIQRTQQEDSAVYLCASSLFTGGGEQYFGPGTRLTVT.

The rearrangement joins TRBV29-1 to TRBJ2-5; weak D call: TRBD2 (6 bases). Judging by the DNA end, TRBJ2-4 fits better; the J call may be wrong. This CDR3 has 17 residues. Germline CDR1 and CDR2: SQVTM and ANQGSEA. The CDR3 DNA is TGCAGCGCCACGATTCCGGCGGGACTCCAAGACAAAAACATTCAGTACTTC. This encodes CSATIPAGLQDKNIQYF.

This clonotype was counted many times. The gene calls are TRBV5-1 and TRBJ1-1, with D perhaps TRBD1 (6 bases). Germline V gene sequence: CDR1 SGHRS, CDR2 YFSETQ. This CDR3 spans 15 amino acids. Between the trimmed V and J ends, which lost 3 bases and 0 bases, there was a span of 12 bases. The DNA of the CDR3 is TGCGCCAGCAGCTCTAGGACAGCTATGAACACTGAAGCTTTCTTT. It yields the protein CASSSRTAMNTEAFF.

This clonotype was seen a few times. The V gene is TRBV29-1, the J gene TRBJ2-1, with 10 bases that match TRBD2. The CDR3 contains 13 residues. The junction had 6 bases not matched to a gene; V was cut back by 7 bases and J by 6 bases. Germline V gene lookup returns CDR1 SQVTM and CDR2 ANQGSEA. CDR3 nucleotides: TGCAGCGGAGGACTAGCGGTATTCAATGAGCAGTTCTTC. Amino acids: CSGGLAVFNEQFF.

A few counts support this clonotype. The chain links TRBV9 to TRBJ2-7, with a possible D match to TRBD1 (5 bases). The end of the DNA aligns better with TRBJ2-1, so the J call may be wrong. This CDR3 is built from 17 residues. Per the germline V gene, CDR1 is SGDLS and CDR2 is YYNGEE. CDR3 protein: CASSVGRIGSWWGEQFF. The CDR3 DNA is TGTGCCAGCAGCGTAGGGAGAATCGGGTCATGGTGGGGCGAGCAGTTCTTC.

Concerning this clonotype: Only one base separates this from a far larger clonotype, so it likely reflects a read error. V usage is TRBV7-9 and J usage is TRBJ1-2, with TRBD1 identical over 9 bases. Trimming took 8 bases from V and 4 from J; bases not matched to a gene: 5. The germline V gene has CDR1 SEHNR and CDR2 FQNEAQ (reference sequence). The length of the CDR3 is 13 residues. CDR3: CASGPDRGYGYTF. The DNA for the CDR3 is TGTGCCAGCGGCCCGGACAGGGGCTATGGCTACACCTTC.

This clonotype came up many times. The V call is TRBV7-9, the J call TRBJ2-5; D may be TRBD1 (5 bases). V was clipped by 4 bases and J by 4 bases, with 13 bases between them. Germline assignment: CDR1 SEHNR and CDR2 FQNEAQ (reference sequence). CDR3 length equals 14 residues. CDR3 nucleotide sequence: TGTGCCAGCAGCTCCGCAGGGTTGAGAGAGACCCAGTACTTC. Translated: CASSSAGLRETQYF. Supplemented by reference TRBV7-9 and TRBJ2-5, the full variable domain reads DTGVSQNPRHKITKRGQNVTFRCDPISEHNRLYWYRQTLGQGPEFLTYFQNEAQLEKSRLLSDRFSAERPKGSFSTLEIQRTEQGDSAMYLCASSSAGLRETQYFGPGTRLLVL.

The CDR3 is CAWSVRGPGEQYF. In nucleotides, the CDR3 is TGTGCCTGGAGTGTACGTGGCCCCGGGGAGCAGTACTTC. The chain is built from TRBV30 and TRBJ2-7; D gene ambiguous. Germline V lookup: CDR1 GTSNPN, CDR2 SVGIG (reference sequence). The CDR3 contains 13 residues. Trimming took off 0 bases at V and 7 bases at J, with 13 bases between the two ends.

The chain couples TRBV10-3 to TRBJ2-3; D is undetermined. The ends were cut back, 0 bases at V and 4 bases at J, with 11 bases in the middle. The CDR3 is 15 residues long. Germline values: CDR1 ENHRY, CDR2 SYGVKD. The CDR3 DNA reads TGTGCCATCAGTGAGTCGAAGGTCGAGGCAGATACGCAGTATTTT. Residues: CAISESKVEADTQYF.

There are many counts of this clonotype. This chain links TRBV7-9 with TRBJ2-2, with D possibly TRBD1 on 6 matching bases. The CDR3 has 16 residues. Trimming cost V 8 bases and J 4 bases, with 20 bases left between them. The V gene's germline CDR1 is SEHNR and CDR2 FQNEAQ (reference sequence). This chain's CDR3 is CASSLAGARVTGELFF. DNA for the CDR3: TGTGCCAGCTCCCTGGCAGGGGCGCGTGTCACCGGGGAGCTGTTTTTT.